A selection of T cell receptor beta chains follows, all from one sample in a study of T cells and Merkel cell carcinoma outcomes. Produced via immunoSEQ multiplex PCR; TCRdb's table is partial and in-frame only. The sample has 400 to 500 clones, less than 90% seen once; the top ten hold around 12%. Sequenced input: tumor tissue from Merkel cell carcinoma. All receptors derive from a human donor with Merkel cell carcinoma. Both conserved end residues are part of each CDR3. D genes are given only for firm matches. Some rows mark clone size as missing; the rest say once, few, many or name a class of expanded clone.

d_gene	abundance	v_gene	j_gene	len	CDR3aa	CDR3nt
.	.	TRBV11-1	TRBJ2-2	16	CASTLRGDPGTGELFF	TGTGCCAGCACTCTTAGGGGAGATCCGGGAACCGGGGAGCTGTTTTTT
.	once	TRBV7-2	TRBJ1-6	16	CASSFLSGANNSPLHF	TGTGCCAGCAGCTTCTTATCGGGGGCAAACAATTCACCCCTCCACTTT
.	.	TRBV9	TRBJ1-6	15	CASSAASSYNSPLHF	TGTGCCAGCAGCGCCGCTAGCTCCTATAATTCACCCCTCCACTTT
.	.	TRBV6-5	TRBJ1-2	16	CASSYSKTGRPYGYTF	TGTGCCAGCAGTTACTCCAAGACAGGACGCCCCTATGGCTACACCTTC
TRBD1	once	TRBV5-1	TRBJ1-2	13	CASSVGQSNGYTF	TGCGCCAGCAGCGTGGGACAGTCGAATGGCTACACCTTC
TRBD1	.	TRBV19	TRBJ1-1	17	CASSRDSGTGVNTEAFF	TGTGCCAGTAGTCGAGACTCTGGGACAGGTGTTAACACTGAAGCTTTCTTT
TRBD1	once	TRBV9	TRBJ1-1	14	CASSLQGLNTEAFF	TGTGCCAGCAGCTTACAGGGGTTGAACACTGAAGCTTTCTTT
.	once	TRBV11-1	TRBJ1-1	13	CASSPRAFTEAFF	TGTGCCAGCAGTCCACGGGCATTCACTGAAGCTTTCTTT
TRBD1	.	TRBV6-5	TRBJ1-1	14	CASSYSTGRGEAFF	TGTGCCAGCAGTTACTCGACAGGGAGGGGTGAAGCTTTCTTT
.	.	TRBV9	TRBJ2-5	12	CASSPEEETQYF	TGTGCCAGCAGCCCAGAAGAAGAGACCCAGTACTTC
TRBD1	.	TRBV12-5	TRBJ1-5	19	CASGLNYRGLEVSNQPQHF	TGTGCTAGTGGTTTAAACTACAGGGGGCTGGAGGTAAGCAATCAGCCCCAGCATTTT
TRBD1	once	TRBV28	TRBJ1-6	15	CASSQGQGVNSPLHF	TGTGCCAGCAGCCAGGGACAGGGAGTGAATTCACCCCTCCACTTT
.	.	TRBV12-5	TRBJ1-3	16	CASGLLTESSGNTIYF	TGTGCTAGTGGTCTACTGACGGAGAGCTCTGGAAACACCATATATTTT
.	.	TRBV6-1	TRBJ1-5	13	CASAGREDQPQHF	TGTGCCAGCGCAGGCAGGGAGGATCAGCCCCAGCATTTT
.	.	TRBV5-4	TRBJ1-1	13	CASSLWGKTEAFF	TGTGCCAGCAGCTTGTGGGGTAAAACTGAAGCTTTCTTT
.	once	TRBV18	TRBJ1-4	13	CASSPLEREKLFF	TGTGCCAGCTCACCATTGGAACGTGAAAAACTGTTTTTT
.	once	TRBV20-1	TRBJ2-3	11	CSAVAGDTQYF	TGCAGTGCTGTAGCCGGAGATACGCAGTATTTT
.	.	TRBV7-2	TRBJ1-6	15	CASSLMGQDNSPLHF	TGTGCCAGCAGCTTAATGGGGCAGGATAATTCACCCCTCCACTTT
TRBD2	.	TRBV29-1	TRBJ2-7	18	CSVEKTSGGSVSSYEQYF	TGCAGCGTTGAAAAGACTAGCGGGGGCTCCGTCAGCTCCTACGAGCAGTACTTC
TRBD1	.	TRBV7-8	TRBJ1-5	15	CASSSRGQLNQPQHF	TGTGCCAGCAGCTCCCGGGGACAGCTCAATCAGCCCCAGCATTTT
TRBD2	.	TRBV10-2	TRBJ2-1	17	CASSESGAGDQPDEQFF	TGCGCCAGCAGTGAGTCCGGCGCGGGGGACCAGCCAGATGAGCAGTTCTTC
.	.	TRBV4-3	TRBJ2-5	13	CASSRSPEETQYF	TGCGCCAGCTCCCGAAGCCCCGAAGAGACCCAGTACTTC
.	.	TRBV13	TRBJ1-6	16	CASSLPIQGGDSPLHF	TGTGCCAGCAGCTTACCTATTCAGGGAGGGGACTCACCCCTCCACTTT
.	.	TRBV28	TRBJ2-4	15	CASTHFPLAKNIQYF	TGTGCCAGCACCCACTTTCCCTTAGCCAAAAACATTCAGTACTTC
TRBD1	.	TRBV28	TRBJ2-7	14	CASILSGQGGEQYF	TGTGCCAGCATCCTATCGGGACAGGGGGGTGAGCAGTACTTC
.	.	TRBV5-6	TRBJ1-2	15	CASNVCNRKTYGYTF	TGTGCCAGCAACGTCTGCAATCGAAAGACCTATGGCTACACCTTC
.	once	TRBV5-1	TRBJ2-5	13	CASSPAGRETQYF	TGCGCCAGCAGCCCAGCGGGTCGGGAGACCCAGTACTTC
TRBD1	.	TRBV10-3	TRBJ1-6	15	CAISEEAGGYSPLHF	TGTGCCATCAGTGAGGAGGCAGGGGGCTATTCACCCCTCCACTTT
.	.	TRBV15	TRBJ2-5	15	CATSRDWGGLETQYF	TGTGCCACCAGCAGAGATTGGGGGGGGCTGGAGACCCAGTACTTC
.	few	TRBV9	TRBJ2-5	16	CASSASHREKGETQYF	TGTGCCAGCAGCGCTTCCCACAGGGAAAAGGGGGAGACCCAGTACTTC
.	.	TRBV9	TRBJ1-1	14	CASSVDSGSITAFF	TGTGCCAGCAGCGTAGACTCAGGTTCCATTACGGCTTTCTTT
.	.	TRBV19	TRBJ1-2	14	CASRRARDGDGYTF	TGTGCCAGCCGACGGGCCCGGGACGGAGATGGCTACACCTTC
TRBD1	.	TRBV6-6	TRBJ1-3	16	CASSSTGGASGNTIYF	TGTGCCAGCAGTTCTACAGGGGGCGCTTCTGGAAACACCATATATTTT
.	.	TRBV7-2	TRBJ2-3	18	CASSSSSGGGVLTDTQYF	TGTGCCAGCAGCTCCTCTTCGGGAGGGGGCGTTTTGACAGATACGCAGTATTTT